Listed below are T cell receptor beta chains from one sample, sequenced in a study of control samples from healthy donors and cancer patients. Using immunoSEQ multiplex PCR, the repertoire was profiled, and TCRdb retains in-frame clones only, with some absent. The table lists about 170,000 clones, 91% of them singletons. Sequenced sample: blood. Receptor source: a woman aged 25-40 years in good health. CDR3s include the opening cysteine and the closing phenylalanine or tryptophan. Each record gives: V gene, clone size, J gene, CDR3 length, D gene, CDR3 DNA, CDR3 protein. D genes are given only for firm matches. Rows may omit the clone size; those that give it use once, few, many or a size class.

v_gene: TRBV6-6; abundance: once; j_gene: TRBJ1-6; len: 15; d_gene: TRBD1; CDR3nt: TGTGCCAGCAGTTATCCCCGGGACAGGGTTTCACCCCTCCACTTT; CDR3aa: CASSYPRDRVSPLHF
v_gene: TRBV6-1; abundance: .; j_gene: TRBJ1-2; len: 13; d_gene: .; CDR3nt: TGTGCCAGCAGTGAACAACAGGTCTATGGCTACACCTTC; CDR3aa: CASSEQQVYGYTF
v_gene: TRBV4-3; abundance: .; j_gene: TRBJ2-3; len: 17; d_gene: TRBD2; CDR3nt: TGCGCCAGCAGCCGTGGACTAGGCTATAGTGGGACAGATACGCAGTATTTT; CDR3aa: CASSRGLGYSGTDTQYF
v_gene: TRBV19; abundance: .; j_gene: TRBJ2-7; len: 14; d_gene: TRBD1; CDR3nt: TGTGCCAGTAGTAGGGACAGGGCCTCCTACGAGCAGTACTTC; CDR3aa: CASSRDRASYEQYF
v_gene: TRBV2; abundance: .; j_gene: TRBJ1-2; len: 13; d_gene: .; CDR3nt: TGTGCCAGCAGTGATCGCACCCTCTATGGCTACACCTTC; CDR3aa: CASSDRTLYGYTF
v_gene: TRBV6-6; abundance: .; j_gene: TRBJ2-2; len: 14; d_gene: TRBD2; CDR3nt: TGTGCCAGCAGGTCTAGCGGGAGAGCCGGGGAGCTGTTTTTT; CDR3aa: CASRSSGRAGELFF
v_gene: TRBV7-2; abundance: .; j_gene: TRBJ2-7; len: 14; d_gene: TRBD1; CDR3nt: TGTGCCAGCAGCTTAGGGGTCAGGGGGTACGAGCAGTACTTC; CDR3aa: CASSLGVRGYEQYF
v_gene: TRBV7-9; abundance: .; j_gene: TRBJ2-1; len: 12; d_gene: .; CDR3nt: TGTGCCAGCAGCATGGACGAGGAGGAGCAGTTCTTC; CDR3aa: CASSMDEEEQFF
v_gene: TRBV19; abundance: .; j_gene: TRBJ2-7; len: 14; d_gene: TRBD1; CDR3nt: TGTGCCAGTAGCCCCCGGACAGGGGTGGGCGAGCAGTACTTC; CDR3aa: CASSPRTGVGEQYF
v_gene: TRBV4-1; abundance: .; j_gene: TRBJ1-6; len: 14; d_gene: .; CDR3nt: TGCGCCAGCAGCCAAAAGATCCAGGATTCACCCCTCCACTTT; CDR3aa: CASSQKIQDSPLHF
v_gene: TRBV6-7; abundance: .; j_gene: TRBJ2-5; len: 13; d_gene: TRBD1; CDR3nt: TGTGCCAGCAGGACAGGGCCCCAAGAGACCCAGTACTTC; CDR3aa: CASRTGPQETQYF
v_gene: TRBV3-1/TRBV3-2; abundance: .; j_gene: TRBJ2-7; len: 13; d_gene: TRBD2; CDR3nt: TGTGCCAGCAGTCGCAGCGGGACTTCCGAGCAGTACTTC; CDR3aa: CASSRSGTSEQYF
v_gene: TRBV20-1; abundance: .; j_gene: TRBJ1-5; len: 15; d_gene: TRBD1; CDR3nt: TGCAGTGCTAGTCAGACAGGGGGCGGCAATCAGCCCCAGCATTTT; CDR3aa: CSASQTGGGNQPQHF
v_gene: TRBV29-1; abundance: .; j_gene: TRBJ1-2; len: 12; d_gene: .; CDR3nt: TGCAGCGTTTCGAGAGCTAACTATGGCTACACCTTC; CDR3aa: CSVSRANYGYTF
v_gene: TRBV3-1/TRBV3-2; abundance: .; j_gene: TRBJ2-7; len: 13; d_gene: TRBD1; CDR3nt: TGTGCCAGCAGCCGGACAGGGGGCTACGAGCAGTACTTC; CDR3aa: CASSRTGGYEQYF
v_gene: TRBV29-1; abundance: .; j_gene: TRBJ2-5; len: 14; d_gene: TRBD2; CDR3nt: TGCAGCGTGGGATTAGCGGGAGTGCAAGAGACCCAGTACTTC; CDR3aa: CSVGLAGVQETQYF
v_gene: TRBV28; abundance: .; j_gene: TRBJ1-2; len: 12; d_gene: .; CDR3nt: TGTGCCAGCAGTTTAGGGGGATATGGCTACACCTTC; CDR3aa: CASSLGGYGYTF
v_gene: TRBV15; abundance: .; j_gene: TRBJ1-1; len: 14; d_gene: .; CDR3nt: TGTGCCACCAGCAGAGTCGGCGGAAACACTGAAGCTTTCTTT; CDR3aa: CATSRVGGNTEAFF
v_gene: TRBV28; abundance: .; j_gene: TRBJ1-5; len: 15; d_gene: TRBD1; CDR3nt: TGTGCCAGCAAAAGGGACAGGGTTGGCAATCAGCCCCAGCATTTT; CDR3aa: CASKRDRVGNQPQHF
v_gene: TRBV27; abundance: .; j_gene: TRBJ2-1; len: 14; d_gene: TRBD1; CDR3nt: TGTGCCAGCAGTTCTTGGACAGGGGACAATGAGCAGTTCTTC; CDR3aa: CASSSWTGDNEQFF
v_gene: TRBV5-1; abundance: .; j_gene: TRBJ2-7; len: 13; d_gene: TRBD2; CDR3nt: TGCGCCAGCAGACTAGCGGGAGGTCGTGAGCAGTACTTC; CDR3aa: CASRLAGGREQYF
v_gene: TRBV7-2; abundance: .; j_gene: TRBJ2-7; len: 13; d_gene: TRBD1; CDR3nt: TGTGCCAGCAGCTCCGACAGGGTCTACGAGCAGTACTTC; CDR3aa: CASSSDRVYEQYF
v_gene: TRBV3-1/TRBV3-2; abundance: .; j_gene: TRBJ2-1; len: 14; d_gene: .; CDR3nt: TGTGCCAGCAGCCAAGATGGGGGCTACAATGAGCAGTTCTTC; CDR3aa: CASSQDGGYNEQFF
v_gene: TRBV7-9; abundance: .; j_gene: TRBJ2-4; len: 13; d_gene: .; CDR3nt: TGTGCCAGCAGCCCGGGGCCCGAAAACATTCAGTACTTC; CDR3aa: CASSPGPENIQYF
v_gene: TRBV7-2; abundance: .; j_gene: TRBJ1-6; len: 18; d_gene: .; CDR3nt: TGTGCCAGCAGCCCAAGAGGGCAGACGAGCTCCTATAATTCACCCCTCCACTTT; CDR3aa: CASSPRGQTSSYNSPLHF
v_gene: TRBV6-5; abundance: .; j_gene: TRBJ2-2; len: 14; d_gene: .; CDR3nt: TGTGCCAGCAGTTCTGCAGGGGACACCGGGGAGCTGTTTTTT; CDR3aa: CASSSAGDTGELFF
v_gene: TRBV11-3; abundance: .; j_gene: TRBJ1-4; len: 15; d_gene: .; CDR3nt: TGTGCCAGCAGCTTAGGGGATACAACTAATGAAAAACTGTTTTTT; CDR3aa: CASSLGDTTNEKLFF
v_gene: TRBV18; abundance: .; j_gene: TRBJ1-4; len: 14; d_gene: .; CDR3nt: TGTGCCAGCTCACCGGGGTCAACTAATGAAAAACTGTTTTTT; CDR3aa: CASSPGSTNEKLFF
v_gene: TRBV2; abundance: .; j_gene: TRBJ2-7; len: 10; d_gene: .; CDR3nt: TGTGCCAGCAGGGGGTACGAGCAGTACTTC; CDR3aa: CASRGYEQYF
v_gene: TRBV6-1; abundance: .; j_gene: TRBJ2-3; len: 15; d_gene: TRBD2; CDR3nt: TGTGCCAGCAGTGACCTAGCGGGAGGGCCGGATACGCAGTATTTT; CDR3aa: CASSDLAGGPDTQYF
v_gene: TRBV4-1; abundance: .; j_gene: TRBJ2-7; len: 15; d_gene: .; CDR3nt: TGCGCCAGCAGCCTAGGGCGTAGGGGGACCTACGAGCAGTACTTC; CDR3aa: CASSLGRRGTYEQYF
v_gene: TRBV6-6; abundance: .; j_gene: TRBJ2-5; len: 13; d_gene: TRBD1; CDR3nt: TGTGCCAGCAGTCGGGACAGGGGAGAGACCCAGTACTTC; CDR3aa: CASSRDRGETQYF
v_gene: TRBV11-2; abundance: .; j_gene: TRBJ2-3; len: 15; d_gene: TRBD2; CDR3nt: TGTGCCAGCAGCCGCCAGGGAGGGCGCACAGATACGCAGTATTTT; CDR3aa: CASSRQGGRTDTQYF
v_gene: TRBV28; abundance: .; j_gene: TRBJ1-1; len: 13; d_gene: .; CDR3nt: TGTGCCAGCAGTCGGTCGGGGGCGTTTCGGGCTTTCTTT; CDR3aa: CASSRSGAFRAFF
v_gene: TRBV11-3; abundance: .; j_gene: TRBJ2-1; len: 16; d_gene: TRBD2; CDR3nt: TGTGCCAGCAGCTTGGGCGGGAGGCCCAACTACAATGAGCAGTTCTTC; CDR3aa: CASSLGGRPNYNEQFF
v_gene: TRBV13; abundance: .; j_gene: TRBJ1-1; len: 13; d_gene: TRBD1; CDR3nt: TGTGCCAGCAGCGCGGACAGGGACACTGAAGCTTTCTTT; CDR3aa: CASSADRDTEAFF
v_gene: TRBV7-2; abundance: .; j_gene: TRBJ1-4; len: 13; d_gene: .; CDR3nt: TGTGCCAGCAGCTTAACAGGGAATGAAAAACTGTTTTTT; CDR3aa: CASSLTGNEKLFF
v_gene: TRBV6-4; abundance: few; j_gene: TRBJ2-3; len: 14; d_gene: TRBD1; CDR3nt: TGTGCCAGCAGTGACATACAGGGGTCAGATACGCAGTATTTT; CDR3aa: CASSDIQGSDTQYF
v_gene: TRBV18; abundance: .; j_gene: TRBJ2-2; len: 14; d_gene: TRBD1; CDR3nt: TGTGCCAGCAAGGGACAGGGGAACACCGGGGAGCTGTTTTTT; CDR3aa: CASKGQGNTGELFF
v_gene: TRBV19; abundance: .; j_gene: TRBJ2-5; len: 15; d_gene: TRBD2; CDR3nt: TGTGCCAGTAGTATAGGGGGCGGGGGGCCTGAGACCCAGTACTTC; CDR3aa: CASSIGGGGPETQYF
v_gene: TRBV11-3; abundance: .; j_gene: TRBJ2-1; len: 15; d_gene: TRBD2; CDR3nt: TGTGCCAGCAGCGTTAGCGGGAGTGGACCCAATGAGCAGTTCTTC; CDR3aa: CASSVSGSGPNEQFF
v_gene: TRBV7-9; abundance: .; j_gene: TRBJ1-4; len: 16; d_gene: TRBD1; CDR3nt: TGTGCCAGCAGCCCCTCCCGGGACAGGGCTAATGAAAAACTGTTTTTT; CDR3aa: CASSPSRDRANEKLFF
v_gene: TRBV6-5; abundance: once; j_gene: TRBJ1-1; len: 11; d_gene: .; CDR3nt: TGTGCCAGCTCGGGGAACACTGAAGCTTTCTTT; CDR3aa: CASSGNTEAFF
v_gene: TRBV7-8; abundance: .; j_gene: TRBJ1-4; len: 13; d_gene: TRBD1; CDR3nt: TGTGCCAGCAGCCGGGACAGGGGGGTAAAACTGTTTTTT; CDR3aa: CASSRDRGVKLFF
v_gene: TRBV20-1; abundance: few; j_gene: TRBJ1-5; len: 13; d_gene: .; CDR3nt: TGCAGTGCTAGTGCGAGAGTCAATCAGCCCCAGCATTTT; CDR3aa: CSASARVNQPQHF
v_gene: TRBV5-1; abundance: .; j_gene: TRBJ2-7; len: 12; d_gene: .; CDR3nt: TGCGCCAGCAGCTTGTCATCGGTCGAGCAGTACTTC; CDR3aa: CASSLSSVEQYF
v_gene: TRBV15; abundance: .; j_gene: TRBJ2-5; len: 13; d_gene: .; CDR3nt: TGTGCCACCAGCGCGGGCAGGTGGGAGACCCAGTACTTC; CDR3aa: CATSAGRWETQYF
v_gene: TRBV7-3; abundance: .; j_gene: TRBJ2-3; len: 14; d_gene: TRBD2; CDR3nt: TGTGCCAGCAGCTCGACTAGCGGCACAGATACGCAGTATTTT; CDR3aa: CASSSTSGTDTQYF
v_gene: TRBV29-1; abundance: .; j_gene: TRBJ2-2; len: 12; d_gene: TRBD1; CDR3nt: TGCAGCGTGGGACAGGGGCCCGGGGAGCTGTTTTTT; CDR3aa: CSVGQGPGELFF
v_gene: TRBV30; abundance: .; j_gene: TRBJ1-2; len: 19; d_gene: TRBD1; CDR3nt: TGTGCCTGGAGTGTCCAGGGATACGTATCCGGACAGGGATACTATGGCTACACCTTC; CDR3aa: CAWSVQGYVSGQGYYGYTF
v_gene: TRBV6-6; abundance: .; j_gene: TRBJ1-1; len: 14; d_gene: .; CDR3nt: TGTGCCAGCAGTTATGCGACAGGGAACACTGAAGCTTTCTTT; CDR3aa: CASSYATGNTEAFF
v_gene: TRBV28; abundance: .; j_gene: TRBJ1-1; len: 13; d_gene: .; CDR3nt: TGTGCCAGCAGTTTAACGGGTGACACTGAAGCTTTCTTT; CDR3aa: CASSLTGDTEAFF
v_gene: TRBV5-4; abundance: .; j_gene: TRBJ1-6; len: 13; d_gene: .; CDR3nt: TGTGCCAGCAGCTTGCAGAATAATTCACCCCTCCACTTT; CDR3aa: CASSLQNNSPLHF
v_gene: TRBV10-2; abundance: .; j_gene: TRBJ2-1; len: 15; d_gene: TRBD2; CDR3nt: TGCGCCAGCACCCTAGCGGGAGTCCCCTACAATGAGCAGTTCTTC; CDR3aa: CASTLAGVPYNEQFF
v_gene: TRBV7-3; abundance: .; j_gene: TRBJ2-1; len: 13; d_gene: .; CDR3nt: TGTGCCAGCAGCTTGAACAGGGAAGATGAGCAGTTCTTC; CDR3aa: CASSLNREDEQFF
v_gene: TRBV5-6; abundance: .; j_gene: TRBJ2-5; len: 14; d_gene: TRBD2; CDR3nt: TGTGCCAGCAGGCTAGCGGGGGGGCCCGAGACCCAGTACTTC; CDR3aa: CASRLAGGPETQYF
v_gene: TRBV18; abundance: .; j_gene: TRBJ2-7; len: 15; d_gene: TRBD1; CDR3nt: TGTGCCAGCTCACCATGGAGGACAGGGGAGGGGGAGCAGTACTTC; CDR3aa: CASSPWRTGEGEQYF
v_gene: TRBV24-1; abundance: .; j_gene: TRBJ2-7; len: 18; d_gene: .; CDR3nt: TGTGCCACCAGTGCCCAGGGGAGAGCTTGTTGGGCTATCTACGAGCAGTACTTC; CDR3aa: CATSAQGRACWAIYEQYF
v_gene: TRBV4-1; abundance: .; j_gene: TRBJ1-1; len: 15; d_gene: TRBD1; CDR3nt: TGCGCCAGCAGCCAACCCACCCAGGGGGCTCCTGAAGCTTTCTTT; CDR3aa: CASSQPTQGAPEAFF
v_gene: TRBV4-3; abundance: .; j_gene: TRBJ2-1; len: 17; d_gene: TRBD2; CDR3nt: TGCGCCAGCAGCCAAGGATTACTAGCGGGAGCTGGGGATGAGCAGTTCTTC; CDR3aa: CASSQGLLAGAGDEQFF